The 21 T cell receptor beta chains given below trace back to one sample, sequenced in a study of cytomegalovirus exposure and HLA in healthy donors. Sequencing used immunoSEQ multiplex PCR; TCRdb keeps in-frame clones, though not all of them. The sample includes around 300,000 clones, 70% to 90% of them seen just once. The sample was PBMCs. The receptors shown here come from a woman aged 18-29 years in good health and CMV-seronegative.

V gene TRBV28 combines with J gene TRBJ1-5; D is perhaps TRBD1 (6 bases). The length of the CDR3 is 14 residues. The V gene lost 6 bases and the J gene lost 4 bases, with 13 bases spanning the gap. Germline values: CDR1 MDHEN, CDR2 SYDVKM. The CDR3 protein is CASSLVGANQPQHF. Here the CDR3 DNA reads TGTGCCAGCAGCCTGGTGGGGGCAAATCAGCCCCAGCATTTT.

V is TRBV7-2 and J is TRBJ2-5; 8 bases fit TRBD2. CDR1 and CDR2 from the germline V gene are SGHTA and FQGNSA. CDR3 size: 16 residues. J gave up 5 bases and V 3 bases, and 11 bases lay outside the gene matches. The CDR3 protein is CASSFLAGMRLETQYF. The CDR3 nucleotides are TGTGCCAGCAGCTTTCTAGCGGGTATGAGGTTGGAGACCCAGTACTTC.

The chain employs TRBV14 and TRBJ2-1; 10 bases map to TRBD2. Trimming took 5 bases from V and 4 from J; bases not matched to a gene: 8. This CDR3 is 16 amino acids long. Germline V gene sequence: CDR1 SGHDN, CDR2 FVKESK. The chain's CDR3 is CASSGLAGGGYNEQFF. The DNA for the CDR3 is TGTGCCAGCAGCGGATTAGCGGGAGGTGGATACAATGAGCAGTTCTTC. Based on the CDR3 plus reference TRBV14 and TRBJ2-1, the full variable domain is EAGVTQFPSHSVIEKGQTVTLRCDPISGHDNLYWYRRVMGKEIKFLLHFVKESKQDESGMPNNRFLAERTGGTYSTLKVQPAELEDSGVYFCASSGLAGGGYNEQFFGPGTRLTVL.

This chain joins TRBV4-1 and TRBJ1-5; D may be TRBD1 (5 bases). Germline V CDR1 and CDR2: MGHRA, YSYEKL. Between the trimmed V and J ends, which lost 3 bases and 0 bases, there was a span of 9 bases. The CDR3 has 15 amino acids. CDR3 residues: CASSHAQGSNQPQHF. As DNA, the CDR3 is TGCGCCAGCAGCCACGCCCAGGGTAGCAATCAGCCCCAGCATTTT.

This chain uses TRBV4-2 with TRBJ2-2; 13 bases map to TRBD2. Germline V gives CDR1 LGHNA, CDR2 YNFKEQ. The CDR3 covers 21 residues. V shed 1 base and J 4 bases; nucleotides not matched to a gene: 15. The CDR3, as DNA: TGTGCCAGCAGCCAAGCAGGACTAGCGGGAGTAGGGGCAGAACGCACCGGGGAGCTGTTTTTT. Protein product: CASSQAGLAGVGAERTGELFF.

V is TRBV6-1 and J is TRBJ2-3, with 8 positions matching TRBD2. Trimming at V came to 7 bases and at J to 4 bases, leaving 7 bases not matched to a gene. The CDR3 is 14 amino acids. Germline lookup yields CDR1 MNHNS and CDR2 SASEGT. CDR3 protein: CASKAGALADTQYF. In DNA form, the CDR3 reads TGTGCCAGCAAAGCGGGAGCCCTGGCAGATACGCAGTATTTT.

This chain uses TRBV6-6 with TRBJ1-3, with 8 bases identical to TRBD1. The CDR3 extends over 14 amino acids. J lost 3 bases, V lost 8 bases, and 6 bases had no gene match. Germline CDR1 and CDR2: MNHNY and SVGAGI (reference sequence). CDR3 region: CASSTGGSGNTIYF. The CDR3 region has the DNA TGTGCCAGCTCTACAGGGGGAAGTGGAAACACCATATATTTT.

This chain links TRBV4-1 with TRBJ2-3; 9 bases are shared with TRBD2. V lost 4 bases, J lost 6 bases, and 11 bases stayed unmatched. Germline CDR1 reads MGHRA; CDR2 reads YSYEKL. CDR3 length: 16 residues. CDR3: CASSPVVALAGDTQYF. Written as DNA, the CDR3 is TGCGCCAGCAGCCCAGTGGTCGCGCTAGCGGGGGATACGCAGTATTTT.

The chain employs TRBV7-9 and TRBJ2-7; 8 bases fit TRBD1. Trimming removed 1 base from V and 2 bases from J; junction bases left unmatched: 16. This CDR3 region has 19 residues. The germline gives CDR1 SEHNR, CDR2 FQNEAQ (reference sequence). The CDR3 reads CASSLDRDRSHLEAYEQYF. DNA of the CDR3: TGTGCCAGCAGCTTAGATCGGGACAGGTCTCATCTCGAGGCCTACGAGCAGTACTTC.

This chain links TRBV19 with TRBJ2-3; 9 nucleotides agree with TRBD1. V was clipped by 5 bases and J by 1 base; unmatched bases: 10. CDR1 LNHDA and CDR2 SQIVND come from the germline V gene (reference sequence). The CDR3 runs 17 residues. CDR3 in DNA: TGTGCCAGTAGTGAGACCGGGACAGGGCTTCGCACAGATACGCAGTATTTT. As protein: CASSETGTGLRTDTQYF.

The chain is built from TRBV9 and TRBJ2-5, with TRBD1 matching 9 bases. V was pared by 2 bases and J by 5 bases, with 4 bases of the junction left unmatched. From germline, CDR1 is SGDLS and CDR2 YYNGEE. The CDR3 sequence is 14 residues long. CDR3 amino acids: CASSVTGGPETQYF. The DNA for the CDR3 is TGTGCCAGCAGCGTCACAGGGGGCCCGGAGACCCAGTACTTC.

Only one count was recorded for this clone. This chain links TRBV5-1 with TRBJ2-7; D might be TRBD2 (5 bases). Germline V gene data show CDR1 as SGHRS and CDR2 as YFSETQ. The CDR3 totals 15 residues. V lost 4 bases and J lost 5, with 19 bases in between. The CDR3 DNA reads TGCGCCAGCAGCCCGGGGTCCTTAATTTTCCACGAGCAGTACTTC. It is translated as CASSPGSLIFHEQYF.

The chain links TRBV7-3 to TRBJ2-4; TRBD2 might be the D (5 bases). CDR3 length equals 14 residues. The germline V gene has CDR1 SGHTA and CDR2 FQGTGA. The ends were cut back, 3 bases at V and 6 bases at J, with 12 bases in the middle. The CDR3 DNA reads as TGTGCCAGCAGCTTTGACGGGAACACAAACATTCAGTACTTC. Encoded protein: CASSFDGNTNIQYF.

The rearrangement uses TRBV9 and TRBJ1-5; 7 nucleotides line up with TRBD1. Unmatched junction bases numbered 4, after V lost 0 bases and J lost 4 bases. The germline gives CDR1 SGDLS, CDR2 YYNGEE. CDR3 length: 15 residues. CDR3 sequence: CASSVEAGGNQPQHF. CDR3 bases: TGTGCCAGCAGCGTAGAAGCAGGGGGGAATCAGCCCCAGCATTTT.

This chain connects TRBV6-1 to TRBJ1-3; D is unresolved. V shed 4 bases and J shed 3 bases, with 10 bases lying between them. CDR1 and CDR2 (germline): MNHNS, SASEGT. CDR3 length: 14 residues. In nucleotides, the CDR3 is TGTGCCAGCAGTGTTTCCGGGAGTGGAAACACCATATATTTT. Translated: CASSVSGSGNTIYF.

The chain is built from TRBV28 and TRBJ2-5; 8 positions match TRBD1. Germline CDR1 and CDR2: MDHEN and SYDVKM. Unmatched junction bases numbered 14, after V lost 5 bases and J lost 3 bases. This CDR3 contains 17 residues. In DNA, the CDR3 is TGTGCCAGCAGTCCGATGCCCGACAGGGGCCCCGAAGAGACCCAGTACTTC. This gives the protein CASSPMPDRGPEETQYF.

The gene calls are TRBV19 and TRBJ1-5; D gene unclear. CDR3 size: 15 residues. The V gene's germline CDR1 is LNHDA and CDR2 SQIVND (reference sequence). Trimming took off 3 bases at V and 2 bases at J, with 11 bases between the two ends. CDR3 coding DNA: TGTGCCAGTAGTATGGTGAGCGTGGGCAATCAGCCCCAGCATTTT. It specifies CASSMVSVGNQPQHF.

The rearrangement uses TRBV15 and TRBJ2-1; 9 positions agree with TRBD2. V lost 2 bases and J lost 5; bases outside the gene matches: 4. The CDR3 runs to 15 residues. The germline gives CDR1 LNHNV, CDR2 YYDKDF (reference sequence). CDR3 sequence reads: CATSRLASGNNEQFF. CDR3 coding DNA: TGTGCCACCAGCAGACTTGCTAGCGGGAACAATGAGCAGTTCTTC.

This chain connects TRBV6-1 to TRBJ1-1; D not certain. Germline CDR1 is MNHNS and CDR2 is SASEGT. This CDR3 has 14 amino acids. V was shortened by 6 bases and J by 0 bases, with 11 bases between the two germline ends. CDR3: CASSPLQVNTEAFF. DNA for the CDR3: TGTGCCAGCAGCCCCCTTCAGGTGAACACTGAAGCTTTCTTT.

In nucleotides, the CDR3 is TGTGCCAGCAGTCCGCGGACAGGGCGGCTCGGGGCTTTCTTT. It yields the protein CASSPRTGRLGAFF. The chain carries TRBV6-5 and TRBJ1-1; the match to TRBD1 covers 8 bases. Trimming removed 5 bases from V and 11 bases from J; junction bases left unmatched: 13. In germline, CDR1 is MNHEY, CDR2 SVGAGI. The CDR3 extends over 14 amino acids.

J is TRBJ1-2 and V is TRBV28; D possibly corresponds to TRBD1 (5 bases). V was pared by 2 bases and J by 3 bases, with 16 bases between. Germline CDR1 is MDHEN and CDR2 is SYDVKM. This CDR3 comprises 16 residues. Here the CDR3 reads CASSLVGGPGYYGYTF. The CDR3 DNA reads TGTGCCAGCAGTTTAGTGGGGGGACCGGGCTACTATGGCTACACCTTC.